Listed here is a single T cell receptor (beta chain). Its antigen remains unidentified. The V end lost 6 bases, the J end lost 1 base, and 6 bases lay between the germline ends. The CDR3 extends over 12 amino acids. The germline CDR1 and CDR2 sequences are SNHLY and FYNNEI. The data are from a study of identical twins. Using its own MiXCR run on the 5' RACE reads, TCRdb lists one record per CDR3 protein. The sample records around 370,000 distinct CDR3 sequences, roughly 9% being singletons. Study-level findings and limits: Excess twin sharing in beta out-of-frame sequences was weaker.

The receptor was isolated from a woman in her fifties or sixties in good health. The sequenced sample was naive T cells sorted from blood. The chain recombines TRBV2 with TRBJ2-5; D is unresolved. The CDR3 region has the DNA TGTGCCAGCAGAGAATTCCAAGAGACCCAGTACTTC. Translated: CASREFQETQYF.